These 10 T cell receptor beta chains were all obtained from the same sample, sequenced in a study of T-cell reconstitution after alpha-beta-depleted transplantation in children. Unique molecular identifiers were used in preparing the TCRbeta library. TCRdb used MiXCR to reprocess the PCR reads, holding one entry per CDR3 protein. Of some 550,000 distinct CDR3 sequences in the sample, about 21% are singletons; the top ten hold 13% to 15%. Sequencing was performed on PBMCs, mostly from graft donor cells, taken 360 days after TCRalphabeta/CD19-depleted stem cell transplant. The receptors come from a boy less than two years old who had a stem cell transplant for acute myeloid leukemia, so the T cells may come from the graft donor.

J is TRBJ2-6 and V is TRBV7-3; D is unresolved. V was cut by 2 bases and J by 2 bases, with 7 bases left in between. CDR3 length equals 15 residues. Per the germline V gene, CDR1 is SGHTA and CDR2 is FQGTGA. The DNA for the CDR3 is TGTGCCAGCAGCTTATGGGGAACTGGGGCCAACGTCCTGACTTTC. It yields the protein CASSLWGTGANVLTF.

This clonotype showed up just once. The chain links TRBV6-2 or TRBV6-3 to TRBJ1-5; D gene ambiguous. The germline gives CDR1 MNHEY, CDR2 SVGEGT. The CDR3 is made up of 10 amino acids. V gave up 4 bases and J gave up 10 bases, with 5 bases separating them. The CDR3 region is CASSFDPQHF. The CDR3, as DNA: TGTGCCAGCAGTTTTGATCCCCAGCATTTT.

In its sample, this clonotype was seen a few times. The CDR3 DNA reads as TGCGCCAGCAGCCAAGAACGTGAGGCTGGGGCCAACGTCCTGACTTTC. Amino acids: CASSQEREAGANVLTF. This chain uses TRBV4-3 with TRBJ2-6, with D hard to call. Germline CDR1 and CDR2: LGHNA and YSLEER. The CDR3 totals 16 residues. V was clipped by 0 bases and J by 2 bases, with 8 bases between them.

This clonotype was seen only a few times. CDR3 amino acids: CASSFPGRNYGYTF. CDR3 DNA: TGTGCCAGCAGTTTTCCGGGACGTAACTATGGCTACACCTTC. The genes are TRBV12-3 or TRBV12-4 and TRBJ1-2; a weak D match, TRBD1 (5 bases). Trimming pared 3 bases from V and 1 base from J, leaving 9 bases between. This CDR3 region has 14 residues.

V gene TRBV4-2 combines with J gene TRBJ2-1; 9 bases match TRBD2. The CDR3 extends over 16 amino acids. Germline V lookup: CDR1 LGHNA, CDR2 YNFKEQ. The junction had 9 bases not matched to a gene; V was cut back by 6 bases and J by 3 bases. In nucleotides, the CDR3 is TGTGCCAGCAGACCCACTTCTAGCGGGGTCTACAATGAGCAGTTCTTC. Amino acids: CASRPTSSGVYNEQFF.

The chain joins TRBV10-2 to TRBJ2-2; possibly TRBD1 for D (6 bases). Germline values: CDR1 WSHSY, CDR2 SAAADI. The V and J ends lost 7 bases and 4 bases respectively, with 16 bases between them. The CDR3 sequence is 15 residues long. CDR3: CASKENRAGTGELFF. CDR3 coding DNA: TGCGCCAGCAAAGAAAACAGGGCGGGCACCGGGGAGCTGTTTTTT.

Remarks on this clonotype: Being one base from a much bigger clone, this may be a read error. The chain links TRBV20-1 to TRBJ2-7; 9 bases are shared with TRBD2. The CDR3 has 12 amino acids. The V gene's germline CDR1 is DFQATT and CDR2 SNEGSKA (reference sequence). CDR3 DNA sequence: TGCAGTGTGCGGGGGGGCCCCTACGAGCGGTACTTC. Protein sequence: CSVRGGPYERYF.

This clonotype was seen more than once but under ten times. The junction departs from the called germline gene at one end, perhaps through a read error. This sequence joins TRBV29-1 and TRBJ2-1; 9 bases agree with TRBD1. The CDR3 runs 14 residues. Per the germline V gene, CDR1 is SQVTM and CDR2 is ANQGSEA. Here the CDR3 DNA reads TGCAGCGCCGCGGGACAGGGTCCCTCCAATGAGCATTTCTTC. It codes for CSAAGQGPSNEHFF.

The gene calls are TRBV28 and TRBJ2-7, with D perhaps TRBD1 (7 bases). The CDR3 runs 15 residues. Germline assignment: CDR1 MDHEN and CDR2 SYDVKM. The V and J ends lost 3 bases and 3 bases respectively, with 15 bases between them. This chain's CDR3 is CASSLGGQIFYEQYV. In DNA, the CDR3 is TGTGCCAGCAGTTTGGGGGGACAGATATTCTACGAGCAGTACGTC.

The chain links TRBV11-2 to TRBJ2-2; the D is unclear. V dropped 5 bases and J dropped 5 bases, with 9 bases sitting between them. CDR1 and CDR2 from the germline V gene are SGHAT and FQNNGV. This CDR3 contains 13 residues. CDR3: CASSRFSTGELFF. In nucleotides, the CDR3 is TGTGCCAGCAGCCGCTTTTCAACCGGGGAGCTGTTTTTT. The whole variable domain, filled in from reference TRBV11-2 and TRBJ2-2, reads EAGVAQSPRYKIIEKRQSVAFWCNPISGHATLYWYQQILGQGPKLLIQFQNNGVVDDSQLPKDRFSAERLKGVDSTLKIQPAKLEDSAVYLCASSRFSTGELFFGEGSRLTVL.